This passage covers 10 T cell receptor beta chains from one sample sequenced in a study of radiotherapy plus CTLA-4 blockade in lung cancer (dated by TCRdb to the late 2010s). Library preparation used the immunoSEQ multiplex PCR assay. The source is immuneACCESS, and TCRdb retained only in-frame sequences with V and J called. Part of the clones is not carried over; for the studies checked, unresolved V genes explain less than half of this, and the remainder is unexplained. This sample has more than 55,000 clones in its table, and over 70% of those were observed once. The ten top clones hold 3.5% to 4% of the sample. The specimen comprised peripheral blood, sampled from a patient treated with radiotherapy plus ipilimumab. Receptor source: a human donor with non-small cell lung cancer who had a partial response to radiotherapy plus ipilimumab.

This chain connects TRBV5-6 to TRBJ1-5; maybe TRBD1 (6 bases). In germline, CDR1 is SGHDT, CDR2 YYEEEE. The CDR3 is made up of 14 amino acids. V was trimmed by 0 bases and J by 9 bases, leaving 13 bases between them. The CDR3 sequence is CASSLGTGIGPQHF. The CDR3 region has the DNA TGTGCCAGCAGCTTGGGCACAGGGATCGGGCCCCAGCATTTT.

The chain combines TRBV2 with TRBJ2-7, with D maybe TRBD1 (7 bases). This CDR3 is 16 amino acids long. V was shortened by 6 bases and J by 7 bases, with 25 bases between the two germline ends. Germline-derived CDR1 and CDR2 are SNHLY and FYNNEI. CDR3 amino acids: CASRVISGGLMWEQYF. The CDR3, as DNA: TGTGCCAGCAGAGTAATCTCAGGGGGGCTTATGTGGGAGCAGTACTTC.

This chain connects TRBV6-4 to TRBJ2-2; 10 positions match TRBD2. J lost 7 bases, V lost 2 bases, and 7 bases had no gene match. This CDR3 region has 16 residues. Germline CDR1 reads MRHNA; CDR2 reads SNTAGT. CDR3 coding DNA: TGTGCCAGCAGTGACAGAGCGGGGGGGCTCGGCGGGGAGCTGTTTTTT. Its translation: CASSDRAGGLGGELFF.

The V and J genes are TRBV6-6 and TRBJ2-7, with D tentatively TRBD1 (5 bases). The CDR3 spans 14 residues. V lost 4 bases and J lost 0, with 10 bases in between. Per germline, CDR1 MNHNY and CDR2 SVGAGI (reference sequence). The CDR3 loop reads CASSLGLTSYEQYF. The DNA for the CDR3 is TGTGCCAGCAGTTTGGGGCTTACCTCCTACGAGCAGTACTTC.

The chain links TRBV6-5 to TRBJ2-1, with D perhaps TRBD1 (5 bases). The CDR3 is made up of 11 amino acids. Germline V gene data show CDR1 as MNHEY and CDR2 as SVGAGI. Trimming took off 5 bases at V and 15 bases at J, with 14 bases between the two ends. The CDR3 loop reads CASSPTLGLFF. The CDR3 DNA follows: TGTGCCAGCAGTCCGACTCTGGGGCTGTTCTTC.

The chain uses TRBV6-1 and TRBJ2-4; D is ambiguous. Trimming removed 0 bases at V and 0 bases at J, with 3 bases between. Germline V gene data show CDR1 as MNHNS and CDR2 as SASEGT. This CDR3 has 14 amino acids. The CDR3 coding sequence is TGTGCCAGCAGTGAAGCACTAGCCAAAAACATTCAGTACTTC. Protein: CASSEALAKNIQYF.

This clone occurred many times. Other DNA variants within this sample encode the same CDR3. V and J are TRBV7-8 and TRBJ2-3; D is possibly TRBD2 (6 bases). Germline loops: CDR1 SGHVS, CDR2 FQNEAQ. The ends were cut back, 1 base at V and 2 bases at J, with 16 bases in the middle. The CDR3 runs 17 residues. In nucleotides, the CDR3 is TGTGCCAGCAGCTTAGATTGGCGGGGAGGCCTCACAGATACGCAGTATTTT. Its protein product is CASSLDWRGGLTDTQYF.

V is TRBV7-2 and J is TRBJ2-2, with D possibly TRBD2 on 6 matching bases. CDR1 is SGHTA, CDR2 FQGNSA, per germline. The CDR3 has 16 amino acids. V was trimmed by 5 bases and J by 1 base, leaving 14 bases between them. The CDR3 coding sequence is TGTGCCAGCAGCCCTCGCGGGGTAGGGAACACCGGGGAGCTGTTTTTT. Encoded protein: CASSPRGVGNTGELFF.

This clone has a handful of counts. This sequence joins TRBV30 and TRBJ2-7; 9 nucleotides agree with TRBD1. Germline-derived CDR1 and CDR2 are GTSNPN and SVGIG (reference sequence). Germline trimming cut 2 bases from V and 5 bases from J; bases unmatched to any gene: 4. The CDR3 sequence is 13 residues long. This chain's CDR3 is CAWSSRTGDEQYF. The CDR3 DNA reads TGTGCCTGGAGTTCCCGGACAGGGGACGAGCAGTACTTC. The whole variable domain, remainder taken from reference TRBV30 and TRBJ2-7, is SQTIHQWPATLVQPVGSPLSLECTVEGTSNPNLYWYRQAAGRGLQLLFYSVGIGQISSEVPQNLSASRPQDRQFILSSKKLLLSDSGFYLCAWSSRTGDEQYFGPGTRLTVT.

This sequence joins TRBV10-3 and TRBJ2-6; D might be TRBD1 (6 bases). The CDR3 length is 17 residues. V dropped 0 bases and J dropped 2 bases, with 11 bases sitting between them. The germline V gene has CDR1 ENHRY and CDR2 SYGVKD. DNA of the CDR3: TGTGCCATCAGTGAGTCGGGGGCGGCGACTGGGGCCAACGTCCTGACTTTC. Translated, it gives CAISESGAATGANVLTF.